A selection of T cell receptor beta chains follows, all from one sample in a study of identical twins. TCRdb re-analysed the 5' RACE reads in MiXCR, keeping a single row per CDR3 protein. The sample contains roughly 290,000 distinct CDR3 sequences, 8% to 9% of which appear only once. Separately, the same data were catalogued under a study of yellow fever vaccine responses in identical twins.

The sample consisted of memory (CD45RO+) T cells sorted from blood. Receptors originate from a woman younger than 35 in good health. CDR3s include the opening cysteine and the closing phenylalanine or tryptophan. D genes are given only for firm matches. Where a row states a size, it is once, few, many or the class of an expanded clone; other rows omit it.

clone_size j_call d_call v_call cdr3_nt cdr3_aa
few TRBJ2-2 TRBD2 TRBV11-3 TGTGCCAGCAGCATGACTTACTCCAGCGGGGGGGCCGGGGAGCTGTTTTTT CASSMTYSSGGAGELFF
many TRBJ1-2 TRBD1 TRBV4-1 TGCGCCAGCAGCCACGGCTCCCCACTGACAGGGGGCTATGGCTACACCTTC CASSHGSPLTGGYGYTF
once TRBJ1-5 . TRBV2 TGTGCCAGTGCCGGGACCCGCTATCAGCCCCAGCATTTT CASAGTRYQPQHF
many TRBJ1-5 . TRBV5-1 TGCGCCAGCAGCTTGGTCGGGGGTGAGGGTCAGCCCCAGCATTTT CASSLVGGEGQPQHF
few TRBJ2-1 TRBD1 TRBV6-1 TGTGCCAGCAGCCAGACAGGGGGCTCCTACAATGAGCAGTTCTTC CASSQTGGSYNEQFF
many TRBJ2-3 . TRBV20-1 TGCAGCCTCTCGCGCACAGATACGCAGTATTTT CSLSRTDTQYF
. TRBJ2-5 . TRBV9 TGTGCCAGCAGCACCCCAGGGGAGACCCAGTACTTC CASSTPGETQYF
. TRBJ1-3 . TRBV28 TGTGCCAGCAGTGAGAACAGCCGAAACACCATATATTTT CASSENSRNTIYF
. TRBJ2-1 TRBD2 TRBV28 TGTGCCAGCAGGCGCCGCGGGACTAGTTTTGAGGAGCAGTTCTTC CASRRRGTSFEEQFF
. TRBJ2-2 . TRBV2 TGTGCCAGCAGTGTTTGGGTGACCGGGGAGCTGTTTTTT CASSVWVTGELFF
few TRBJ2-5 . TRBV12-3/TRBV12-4 TGTGCCAGCAGCCAGGGGAACCCCCCGGAGACCCAGTACTTC CASSQGNPPETQYF
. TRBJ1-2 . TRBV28 TGTGCCAGCAGGCGAGGAGGGGGACGGTCGTTAGGCTACACCTTC CASRRGGGRSLGYTF
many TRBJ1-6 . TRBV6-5 TGTGCCAGCAGTTCGTTACAGAACCATTCACCCCTCCACTTT CASSSLQNHSPLHF
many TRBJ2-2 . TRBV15 TGTGCCACCAGCAGAGTAGGGGTGGACACCGGGGAGCTGTTTTTT CATSRVGVDTGELFF
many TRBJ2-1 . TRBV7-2 TGTGCCAGCAGCAGCCCCACGTACTCCTACAATGAGCAGTTCTTC CASSSPTYSYNEQFF
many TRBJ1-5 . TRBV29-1 TGCAGCGTTGAACAGGGAGGTGGTCAGCCCCAGCATTTT CSVEQGGGQPQHF
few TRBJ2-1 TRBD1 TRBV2 TGTGCCAGCCACGGGACAGTTTACAATGAGCAGTTCTTC CASHGTVYNEQFF
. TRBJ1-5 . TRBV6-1 TGTGCCAGCAGTGAATTGACTGGTAGCAATCAGCCCCAGCATTTT CASSELTGSNQPQHF
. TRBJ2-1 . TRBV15 TGTGCCACCAGCAGAGCCGATTATGGATTCTATGAGCAGTTCTTC CATSRADYGFYEQFF
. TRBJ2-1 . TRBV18 TGTGCCAGCTCACCACCCCCCGGGGGCGCGACTGGAGAGCAGTTCTTC CASSPPPGGATGEQFF
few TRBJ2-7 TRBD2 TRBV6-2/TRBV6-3 TGTGCCAGCAGAGGGACTAGTGTGGATATCCAGCAGTACTTC CASRGTSVDIQQYF
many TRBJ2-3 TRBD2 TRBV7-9 TGTGCCAGCAGTCTAGCGGGGAGCACAGATACGCAGTATTTT CASSLAGSTDTQYF
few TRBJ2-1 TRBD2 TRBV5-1 TGCGCCAGCAGCCCCGAGACTAGCGGGAGCAGTGAGCAGTTCTTC CASSPETSGSSEQFF
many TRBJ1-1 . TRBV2 TGTGCCAGCAGTGAACAACGGGCGAACACTGAAGCTTTCTTT CASSEQRANTEAFF
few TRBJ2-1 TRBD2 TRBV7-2 TGTGCCAGCAGCTTAATAATCGGCGGGAGGCGGTTCTTC CASSLIIGGRRFF
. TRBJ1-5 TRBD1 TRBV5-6 TGTGCCAGCAGCTTGTTTGGCGGGACAGTTAGCAATCAGCCCCAGCATTTT CASSLFGGTVSNQPQHF
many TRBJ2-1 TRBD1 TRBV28 TGTGCCAGCAGTTCCCCGACAGGGGCCTACAATGAGCAGTTCTTC CASSSPTGAYNEQFF
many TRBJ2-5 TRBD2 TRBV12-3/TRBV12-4 TGTGCCAGCAGTGGGCGTTTGGGGGGGTCCAAAGAGACCCAGTACTTC CASSGRLGGSKETQYF
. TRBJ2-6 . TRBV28 TGTGCCAGCAGTTTTCCAGGGGTGGGGGCCAACGTCCTGACTTTC CASSFPGVGANVLTF
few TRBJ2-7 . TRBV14 TGTGCCAGCAGCCAAGATGGGCCGAACATACGAGTGCAGTACTTC CASSQDGPNIRVQYF
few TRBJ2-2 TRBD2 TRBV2 TGTGCCAGCAGCGCGACTAGCGGGGGGAAAACCGGGGAGCTGTTTTTT CASSATSGGKTGELFF
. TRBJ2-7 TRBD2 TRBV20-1 TGCAGTGCTCTCGGGACTAGGGCCGAGCAGTACTTC CSALGTRAEQYF
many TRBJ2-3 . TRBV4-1 TGCGCCAGCAGGGCACCGACAGATACGCAGTATTTT CASRAPTDTQYF
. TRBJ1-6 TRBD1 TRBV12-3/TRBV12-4 TGTGCCAGCAGGCTGACAGGGTCAAGAGCTTCCAATTCACCCCTCCACTTT CASRLTGSRASNSPLHF
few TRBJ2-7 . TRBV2 TGTGCCAGCAGTGAAGCCGGACCCACAGGCGAGCAGTACTTC CASSEAGPTGEQYF